Reported below is one T cell receptor (beta chain). This sample was included in a study of identical twins. TCRdb ran MiXCR on the 5' RACE reads and lists one entry per CDR3 protein. The data contain 500,000 to 600,000 distinct CDR3 sequences, roughly 21% of them seen just once; the ten biggest clones take up around 0.91%. Trimming cost V 3 bases and J 4 bases; bases outside gene matches: 0. The CDR3 totals 12 residues. From germline, CDR1 is SQVTM and CDR2 ANQGSEA. The data were also submitted as part of a second study, on T cells expressing NK-cell markers. That study reports: The eight sequenced donors comprised seven who were HCMV-seropositive and one who was seronegative. In a group of several donors, dominant NKG2C+ clonotypes represented 1.0-7.0% of CD8+ T cells. Dominance of the CD3+CD56-NKG2C+ fraction by these clonotypes also held in four donors. The HCMV specificity of the expanded NKG2C+ T cell clones stayed unresolved.

The chain is built from TRBV29-1 and TRBJ1-1, with 9 bases aligning to TRBD1. This TCR was recovered from a woman in her late teens or twenties in good health. The sample was CD4+ T cells sorted from blood. The CDR3 loop is CSVEGQGTEAFF. The CDR3 DNA reads as TGCAGCGTTGAGGGACAGGGCACTGAAGCTTTCTTT.